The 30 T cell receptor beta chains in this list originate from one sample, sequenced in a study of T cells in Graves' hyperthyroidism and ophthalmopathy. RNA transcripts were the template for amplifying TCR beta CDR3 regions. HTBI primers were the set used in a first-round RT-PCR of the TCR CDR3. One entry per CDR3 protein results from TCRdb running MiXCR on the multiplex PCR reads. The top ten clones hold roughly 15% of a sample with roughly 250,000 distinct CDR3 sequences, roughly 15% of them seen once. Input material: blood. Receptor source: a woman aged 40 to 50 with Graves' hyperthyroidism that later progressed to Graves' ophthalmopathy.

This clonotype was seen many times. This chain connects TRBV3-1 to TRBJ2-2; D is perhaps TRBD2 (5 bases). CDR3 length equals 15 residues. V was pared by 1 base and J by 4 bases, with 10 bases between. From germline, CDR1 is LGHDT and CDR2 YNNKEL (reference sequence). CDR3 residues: CASSQGMRVTGELFF. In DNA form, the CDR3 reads TGTGCCAGCAGCCAAGGGATGAGGGTCACCGGGGAGCTGTTTTTT.

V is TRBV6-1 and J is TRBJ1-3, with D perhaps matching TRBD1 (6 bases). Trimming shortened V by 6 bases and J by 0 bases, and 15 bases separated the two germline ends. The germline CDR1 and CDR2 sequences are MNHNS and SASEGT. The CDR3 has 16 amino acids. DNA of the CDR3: TGTGCCAGCAGCACCTTTCGACAGGCCTCTGGAAACACCATATATTTT. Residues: CASSTFRQASGNTIYF.

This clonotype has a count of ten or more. The DNA of the CDR3 is TGCAGCGTTGATAACGGGGGAATCGCAGATACGCAGTATTTT. Amino acids: CSVDNGGIADTQYF. The J gene is TRBJ2-3, the V gene TRBV29-1; weak D call: TRBD2 (6 bases). The V and J ends lost 3 bases and 4 bases respectively, with 14 bases between them. The germline CDR1 and CDR2 sequences are SQVTM and ANQGSEA. The CDR3 has 14 residues.

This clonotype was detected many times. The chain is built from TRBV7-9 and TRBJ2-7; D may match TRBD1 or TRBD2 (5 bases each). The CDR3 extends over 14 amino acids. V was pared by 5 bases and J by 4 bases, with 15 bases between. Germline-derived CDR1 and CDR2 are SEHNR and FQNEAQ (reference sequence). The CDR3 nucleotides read TGTGCCAGCAGCCCTCCGGGACCTGATTACGAGCAGTACTTC. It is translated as CASSPPGPDYEQYF.

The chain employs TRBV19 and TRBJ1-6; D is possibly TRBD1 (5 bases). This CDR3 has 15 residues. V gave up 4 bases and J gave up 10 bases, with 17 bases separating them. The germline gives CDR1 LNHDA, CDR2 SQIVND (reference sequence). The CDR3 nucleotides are TGTGCCAGTAGTACCCCTTCGGCAGGGAACTCACCCCTCCACTTT. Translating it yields CASSTPSAGNSPLHF.

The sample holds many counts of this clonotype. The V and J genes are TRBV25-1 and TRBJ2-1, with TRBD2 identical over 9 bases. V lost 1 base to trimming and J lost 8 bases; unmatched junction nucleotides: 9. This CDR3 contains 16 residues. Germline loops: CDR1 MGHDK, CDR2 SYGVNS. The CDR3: CASSEWNSGSGDEQFF. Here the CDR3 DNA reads TGTGCCAGCAGTGAATGGAATAGCGGGAGTGGCGATGAGCAGTTCTTC.

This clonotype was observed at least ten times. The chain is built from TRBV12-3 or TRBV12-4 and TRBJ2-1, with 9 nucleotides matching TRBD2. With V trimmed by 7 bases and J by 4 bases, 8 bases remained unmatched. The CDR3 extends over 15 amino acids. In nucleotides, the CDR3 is TGTGCCAGCATTTGGACTAGCGCGACTTACAATGAGCAGTTCTTC. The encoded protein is CASIWTSATYNEQFF.

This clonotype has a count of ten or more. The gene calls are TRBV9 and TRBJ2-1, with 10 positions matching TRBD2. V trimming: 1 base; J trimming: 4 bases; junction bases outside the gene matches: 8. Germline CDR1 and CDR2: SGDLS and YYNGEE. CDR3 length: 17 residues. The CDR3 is CASSVTPGTSAYNEQFF. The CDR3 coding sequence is TGTGCCAGCAGCGTAACACCCGGGACTAGCGCTTACAATGAGCAGTTCTTC.

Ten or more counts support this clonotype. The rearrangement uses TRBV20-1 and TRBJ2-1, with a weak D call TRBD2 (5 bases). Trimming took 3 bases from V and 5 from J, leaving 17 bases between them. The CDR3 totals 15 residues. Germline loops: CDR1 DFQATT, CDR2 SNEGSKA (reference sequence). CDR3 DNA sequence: TGCAGTGCTAGCTTTTGGGGAGCGGTAAACAATGAGCAGTTCTTC. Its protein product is CSASFWGAVNNEQFF.

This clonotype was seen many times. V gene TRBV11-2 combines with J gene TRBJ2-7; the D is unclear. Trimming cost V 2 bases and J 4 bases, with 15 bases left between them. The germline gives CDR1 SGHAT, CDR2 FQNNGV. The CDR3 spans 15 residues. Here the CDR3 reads CASSLRLIRDYEQYF. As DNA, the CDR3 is TGTGCCAGCAGCTTAAGGTTAATACGTGATTACGAGCAGTACTTC.

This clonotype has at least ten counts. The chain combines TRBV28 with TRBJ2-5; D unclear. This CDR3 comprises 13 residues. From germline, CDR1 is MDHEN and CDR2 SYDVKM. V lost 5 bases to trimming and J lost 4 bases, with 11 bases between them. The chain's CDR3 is CASSLPVRETQYF. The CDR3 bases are TGTGCCAGCAGTCTACCAGTTCGAGAGACCCAGTACTTC.

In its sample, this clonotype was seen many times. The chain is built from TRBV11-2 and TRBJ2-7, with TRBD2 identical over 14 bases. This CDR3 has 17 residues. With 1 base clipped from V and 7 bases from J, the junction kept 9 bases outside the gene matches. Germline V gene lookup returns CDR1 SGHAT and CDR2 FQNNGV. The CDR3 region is CASSLAPGLAGVGEQYF. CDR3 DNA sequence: TGTGCCAGCAGCTTAGCCCCGGGACTAGCGGGAGTAGGGGAGCAGTACTTC.

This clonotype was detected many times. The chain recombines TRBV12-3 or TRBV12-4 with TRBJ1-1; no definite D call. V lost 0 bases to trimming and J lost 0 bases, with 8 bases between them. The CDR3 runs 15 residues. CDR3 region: CASSLARRLNTEAFF. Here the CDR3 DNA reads TGTGCCAGCAGTTTAGCGAGACGGTTGAACACTGAAGCTTTCTTT.

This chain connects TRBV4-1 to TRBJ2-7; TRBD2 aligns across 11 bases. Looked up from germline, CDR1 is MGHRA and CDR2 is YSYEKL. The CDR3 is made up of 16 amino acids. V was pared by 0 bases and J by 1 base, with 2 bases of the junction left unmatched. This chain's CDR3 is CASSQEGLAASYEQYF. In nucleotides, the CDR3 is TGCGCCAGCAGCCAAGAGGGACTAGCGGCATCCTACGAGCAGTACTTC.

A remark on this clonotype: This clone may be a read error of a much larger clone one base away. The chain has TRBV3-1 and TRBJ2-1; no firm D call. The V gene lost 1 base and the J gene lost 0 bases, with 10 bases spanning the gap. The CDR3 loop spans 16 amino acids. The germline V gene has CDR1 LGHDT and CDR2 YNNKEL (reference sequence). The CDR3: CASSQAGASSYNEQFF. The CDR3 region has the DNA TGTGCCAGCAGCCAAGCGGGTGCTAGCTCCTACAATGAGCAGTTCTTC.

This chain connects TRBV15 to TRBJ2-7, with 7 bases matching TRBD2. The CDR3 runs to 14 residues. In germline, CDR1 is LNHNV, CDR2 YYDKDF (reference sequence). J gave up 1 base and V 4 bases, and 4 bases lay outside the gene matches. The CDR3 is CATSTGTTSYEQYF. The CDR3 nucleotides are TGTGCCACCAGCACCGGGACTACTTCCTACGAGCAGTACTTC.

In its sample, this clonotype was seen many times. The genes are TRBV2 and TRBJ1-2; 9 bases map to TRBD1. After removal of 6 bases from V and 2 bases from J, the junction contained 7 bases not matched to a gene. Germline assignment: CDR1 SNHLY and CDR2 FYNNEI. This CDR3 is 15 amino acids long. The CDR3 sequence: CASSPAQGANYGYTF. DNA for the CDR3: TGTGCCAGCAGCCCCGCACAGGGGGCGAACTATGGCTACACCTTC. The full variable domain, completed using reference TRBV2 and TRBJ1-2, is EPEVTQTPSHQVTQMGQEVILRCVPISNHLYFYWYRQILGQKVEFLVSFYNNEISEKSEIFDDQFSVERPDGSNFTLKIRSTKLEDSAMYFCASSPAQGANYGYTFGSGTRLTVV.

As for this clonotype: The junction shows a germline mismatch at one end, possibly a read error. This chain's CDR3 is CASRLDLGGAGKQYF. CDR3 sequence (DNA): TGTGCCAGCAGGTTAGATCTGGGGGGAGCAGGCAAGCAGTACTTC. The rearrangement joins TRBV11-2 to TRBJ2-7; D possibly corresponds to TRBD2 (6 bases). From germline, CDR1 is SGHAT and CDR2 FQNNGV. CDR3 size: 15 residues.

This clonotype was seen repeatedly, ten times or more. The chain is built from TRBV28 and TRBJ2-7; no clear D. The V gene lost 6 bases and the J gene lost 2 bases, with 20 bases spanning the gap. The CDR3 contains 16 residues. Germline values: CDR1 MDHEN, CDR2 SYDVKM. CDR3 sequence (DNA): TGTGCCAGCAGCCTCCCCGGAGTTCCTCTCACCTACGAGCAGTACTTC. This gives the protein CASSLPGVPLTYEQYF. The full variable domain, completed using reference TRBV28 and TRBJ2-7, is DVKVTQSSRYLVKRTGEKVFLECVQDMDHENMFWYRQDPGLGLRLIYFSYDVKMKEKGDIPEGYSVSREKKERFSLILESASTNQTSMYLCASSLPGVPLTYEQYFGPGTRLTVT.

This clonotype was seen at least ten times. Here the CDR3 reads CASTPTNVGELFF. DNA of the CDR3: TGCGCCAGCACTCCTACAAATGTGGGGGAGCTGTTTTTT. This rearrangement joins TRBV10-2 to TRBJ2-2; D remains ambiguous. The CDR3 covers 13 residues. Trimming removed 7 bases at V and 8 bases at J, with 14 bases between. The germline gives CDR1 WSHSY, CDR2 SAAADI.

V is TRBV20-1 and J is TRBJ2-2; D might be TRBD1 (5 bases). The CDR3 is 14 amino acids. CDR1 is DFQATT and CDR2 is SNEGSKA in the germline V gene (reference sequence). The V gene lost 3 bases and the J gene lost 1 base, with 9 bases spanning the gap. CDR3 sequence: CSASWQGNTGELFF. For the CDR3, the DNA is TGCAGTGCTAGTTGGCAGGGGAACACCGGGGAGCTGTTTTTT.

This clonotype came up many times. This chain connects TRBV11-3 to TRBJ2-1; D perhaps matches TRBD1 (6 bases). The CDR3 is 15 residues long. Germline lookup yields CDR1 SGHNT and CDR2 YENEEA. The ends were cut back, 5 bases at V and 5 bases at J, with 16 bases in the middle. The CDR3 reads CASSPRTAPHNEQFF. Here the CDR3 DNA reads TGTGCCAGCAGCCCGCGGACAGCTCCACACAATGAGCAGTTCTTC.

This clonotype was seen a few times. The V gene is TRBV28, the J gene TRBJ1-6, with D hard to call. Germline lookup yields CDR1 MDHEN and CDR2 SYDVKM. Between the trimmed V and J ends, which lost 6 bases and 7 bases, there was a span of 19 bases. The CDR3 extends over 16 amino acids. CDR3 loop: CASSRMRVGENSPLHF. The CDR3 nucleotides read TGTGCCAGCAGCCGTATGAGGGTTGGGGAAAATTCACCCCTCCACTTT.

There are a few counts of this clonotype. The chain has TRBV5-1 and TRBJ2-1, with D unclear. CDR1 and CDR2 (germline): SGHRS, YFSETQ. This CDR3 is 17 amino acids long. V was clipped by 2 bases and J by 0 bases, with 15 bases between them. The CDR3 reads CASSFETLGGSYNEQFF. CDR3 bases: TGCGCCAGCAGCTTTGAGACACTCGGCGGCTCCTACAATGAGCAGTTCTTC. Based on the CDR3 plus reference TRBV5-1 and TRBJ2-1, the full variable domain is KAGVTQTPRYLIKTRGQQVTLSCSPISGHRSVSWYQQTPGQGLQFLFEYFSETQRNKGNFPGRFSGRQFSNSRSEMNVSTLELGDSALYLCASSFETLGGSYNEQFFGPGTRLTVL.

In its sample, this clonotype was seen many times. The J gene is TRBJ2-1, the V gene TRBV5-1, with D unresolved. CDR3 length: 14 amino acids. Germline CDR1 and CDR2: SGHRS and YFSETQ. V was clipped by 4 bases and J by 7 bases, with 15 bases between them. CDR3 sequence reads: CASSLIYGQNEQFF. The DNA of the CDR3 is TGCGCCAGCAGCCTCATTTATGGCCAGAATGAGCAGTTCTTC.

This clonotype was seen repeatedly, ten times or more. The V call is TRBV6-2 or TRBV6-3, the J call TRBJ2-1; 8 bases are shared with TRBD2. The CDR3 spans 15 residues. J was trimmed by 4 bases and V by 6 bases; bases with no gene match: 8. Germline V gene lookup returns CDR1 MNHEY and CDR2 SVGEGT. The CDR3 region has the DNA TGTGCCAGCAGCTCAAGCGGGAGCTGGTACAATGAGCAGTTCTTC. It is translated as CASSSSGSWYNEQFF.

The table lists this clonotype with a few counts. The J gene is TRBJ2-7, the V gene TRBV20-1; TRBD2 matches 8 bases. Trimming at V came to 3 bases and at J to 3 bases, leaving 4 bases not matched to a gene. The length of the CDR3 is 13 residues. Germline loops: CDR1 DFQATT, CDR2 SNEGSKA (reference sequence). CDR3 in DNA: TGCAGTGCTAGGGGACTAGAAATCTACGAGCAGTACTTC. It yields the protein CSARGLEIYEQYF.

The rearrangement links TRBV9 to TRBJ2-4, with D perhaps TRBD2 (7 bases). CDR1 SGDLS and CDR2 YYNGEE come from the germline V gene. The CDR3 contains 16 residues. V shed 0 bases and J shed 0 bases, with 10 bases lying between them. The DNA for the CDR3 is TGTGCCAGCAGCGTAGGGGGGGGGCTAGCCAAAAACATTCAGTACTTC. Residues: CASSVGGGLAKNIQYF.

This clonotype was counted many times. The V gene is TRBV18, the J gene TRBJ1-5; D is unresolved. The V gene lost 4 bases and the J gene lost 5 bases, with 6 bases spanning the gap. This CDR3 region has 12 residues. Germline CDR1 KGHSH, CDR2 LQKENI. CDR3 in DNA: TGTGCCAGCTCACTTAGAGATCAGCCCCAGCATTTT. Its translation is CASSLRDQPQHF.

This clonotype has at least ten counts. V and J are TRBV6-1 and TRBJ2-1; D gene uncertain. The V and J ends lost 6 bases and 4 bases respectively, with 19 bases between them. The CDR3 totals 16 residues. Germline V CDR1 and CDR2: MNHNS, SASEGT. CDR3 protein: CASRYVGVFVYNEQFF. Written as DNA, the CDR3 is TGTGCCAGCAGATACGTTGGGGTCTTCGTATACAATGAGCAGTTCTTC.